This T cell receptor (beta chain) was identified during a study of T-cell reconstitution after alpha-beta-depleted transplantation in children. The germline V gene has CDR1 LGHDT and CDR2 YNNKEL (reference sequence). The CDR3 spans 19 residues. Trimming left V 1 base short and J 6 bases short, with 24 bases between. Findings of the study overall: Surviving thymic progenitors and recipient T cells were the source of high TCRbeta diversity at day 60 in some patients. Reportedly, only several hundred clones from non-depleted graft cells drove alpha-beta T-cell counts at about two months. T-cell numbers and diversity one year post-transplant derived largely from freshly generated T cells.

Preparing the TCRbeta library involved the use of unique molecular identifiers. TCRdb re-analysed the PCR reads in MiXCR, keeping a single row per CDR3 protein. Of 100,000 to 150,000 distinct CDR3 sequences listed, under 30% were seen once; the top ten hold roughly a tenth. This clonotype was seen at least ten times. Antigen unknown. The TCR originated in a male patient between 2 and 15 years old who had a stem cell transplant for chronic granulomatous disease, so the T cells may come from the graft donor. This material consisted of PBMCs, mostly from graft donor cells, taken 180 days after TCRalphabeta/CD19-depleted stem cell transplant. The chain employs TRBV3-1 and TRBJ2-2; tentative D call: TRBD2 (5 bases). CDR3 coding DNA: TGTGCCAGCAGCCAAGGGGGATCCGGGAATCAGAACTTACCCGGGGAGCTGTTTTTT. Its protein product is CASSQGGSGNQNLPGELFF.